Here is one TCR beta chain with its context. Its antigen is not known. Germline V CDR1 and CDR2: SGDLS, YYNGEE. CDR3 length equals 13 residues. The cDNA for TCR beta came from 5'RACE template switching with UMIs. TCRdb re-called the 5' RACE reads; one entry per CDR3 protein, DNA not given. The sample table sets out 150,000 or so distinct CDR3 sequences. This entry comes from a study of T cells expressing NK-cell markers. Points from the study as a whole: Dominant NKG2C+ clonotypes accounted for about 1.0-7.0% of CD8+ T cells in more than five donors.

Sequencing was done on a sample of blood T cells: a sorted CD56 or NKG2C T cell subset, CD4+ or CD8+ T cells, or bulk PBMC T cells (not recorded which). This clonotype was obtained from a woman between 45 and 65 years old in good health. This chain connects TRBV9 to TRBJ1-1; TCRdb designates TRBD1, a call that cannot be tested without DNA. CDR3 sequence: CASSAPGDTEAFF.